Many counts were recorded for the clone carrying this T cell receptor beta chain. This sample was included in a study of T cells in Graves' hyperthyroidism and ophthalmopathy. Study-wide background: Specimen type is peripheral blood, collected at initial diagnosis prior to any treatment.

Amplification yielded TCR beta CDR3 regions, with RNA transcripts as the source. TCR CDR3 regions were first amplified by RT-PCR with HTBI primers. TCRdb reanalysed the multiplex PCR reads using MiXCR and keeps one entry per CDR3 protein. The data contain some 300,000 distinct CDR3 sequences, 16% of them singletons. The sequence derives from a man in his thirties or forties with Graves' hyperthyroidism. Sequencing was carried out using blood.

The CDR3 DNA follows: TGTGCCAGCAGCCCGACGGCGGGGTCCCTCGAGCAGTACTTC. Its translation: CASSPTAGSLEQYF. The rearrangement uses TRBV3-1 and TRBJ2-7; D might be TRBD2 (6 bases). The V end lost 4 bases, the J end lost 6 bases, and 16 bases lay between the germline ends. The germline gives CDR1 LGHDT, CDR2 YNNKEL (reference sequence). This CDR3 spans 14 amino acids.